The rows below give T cell receptor beta chains drawn from one sample of a study of cytomegalovirus exposure and HLA in healthy donors. Here immunoSEQ multiplex PCR was the method, and the copy in TCRdb shows in-frame clones only, minus some. The table has about 120,000 clones, around four fifths seen once; the top ten hold 1.5%. The sequencing input was PBMCs. The receptors stem from a female donor in good health and CMV-seronegative. Each CDR3 is given with its conserved first and last residue. The order of the fields is V gene, J gene, clone size, CDR3 length, D gene, CDR3 protein, CDR3 DNA. D genes are given only for firm matches. The listing skips clone size in some rows; elsewhere it reads once, few, many or a size class.

v_call: TRBV4-3
j_call: TRBJ2-4
clone_size: -
cdr3_length: 15
d_call: TRBD1
cdr3_aa: CASSQRTGGKNIQYF
cdr3_nt: TGCGCCAGCAGCCAACGGACAGGGGGCAAAAACATTCAGTACTTC

v_call: TRBV5-1
j_call: TRBJ2-6
clone_size: -
cdr3_length: 18
d_call: TRBD1
cdr3_aa: CASSSGQPFGSGANVLTF
cdr3_nt: TGCGCCAGCAGCTCGGGACAGCCTTTTGGTTCTGGGGCCAACGTCCTGACTTTC

v_call: TRBV11-3
j_call: TRBJ2-3
clone_size: -
cdr3_length: 15
d_call: -
cdr3_aa: CASSLGIAAEDTQYF
cdr3_nt: TGTGCCAGCAGCTTAGGGATAGCCGCGGAAGATACGCAGTATTTT

v_call: TRBV27
j_call: TRBJ1-5
clone_size: few
cdr3_length: 17
d_call: TRBD1
cdr3_aa: CASSITGETVSNQPQHF
cdr3_nt: TGTGCCAGCAGTATTACAGGGGAAACGGTGAGCAATCAGCCCCAGCATTTT

v_call: TRBV4-3
j_call: TRBJ2-2
clone_size: -
cdr3_length: 17
d_call: TRBD1
cdr3_aa: CASSHDRTGSGTGELFF
cdr3_nt: TGCGCCAGCAGCCATGATCGGACAGGGTCGGGCACCGGGGAGCTGTTTTTT

v_call: TRBV19
j_call: TRBJ2-7
clone_size: -
cdr3_length: 14
d_call: TRBD2
cdr3_aa: CASSTSGSSYEQYF
cdr3_nt: TGTGCCAGTTCTACTAGCGGTTCCTCCTACGAGCAGTACTTC

v_call: TRBV10-1
j_call: TRBJ2-7
clone_size: -
cdr3_length: 14
d_call: -
cdr3_aa: CASSEPLLAGEQYF
cdr3_nt: TGCGCCAGCAGTGAGCCTCTACTTGCCGGCGAGCAGTACTTC

v_call: TRBV5-4
j_call: TRBJ2-1
clone_size: -
cdr3_length: 14
d_call: TRBD1
cdr3_aa: CASSPTGQINEQFF
cdr3_nt: TGTGCCAGCAGCCCGACGGGACAGATAAATGAGCAGTTCTTC

v_call: TRBV5-1
j_call: TRBJ2-5
clone_size: few
cdr3_length: 16
d_call: TRBD1
cdr3_aa: CASSLGDSRGGETQYF
cdr3_nt: TGCGCCAGCAGCTTGGGGGACAGTAGGGGCGGGGAGACCCAGTACTTC

v_call: TRBV28
j_call: TRBJ2-7
clone_size: -
cdr3_length: 13
d_call: -
cdr3_aa: CASSFLVGAEQYF
cdr3_nt: TGTGCCAGCAGTTTTTTGGTGGGGGCCGAGCAGTACTTC

v_call: TRBV7-2
j_call: TRBJ1-1
clone_size: few
cdr3_length: 13
d_call: -
cdr3_aa: CASSLTGNTEAFF
cdr3_nt: TGTGCCAGCAGCTTGACAGGGAACACTGAAGCTTTCTTT

v_call: TRBV30
j_call: TRBJ1-3
clone_size: -
cdr3_length: 14
d_call: -
cdr3_aa: CAWSVQRVGNTIYF
cdr3_nt: TGTGCCTGGAGTGTACAGAGGGTTGGAAACACCATATATTTT

v_call: TRBV7-2
j_call: TRBJ2-3
clone_size: -
cdr3_length: 14
d_call: -
cdr3_aa: CASSPTGITDTQYF
cdr3_nt: TGTGCCAGCAGCCCCACAGGGATCACAGATACGCAGTATTTT

v_call: TRBV7-9
j_call: TRBJ1-1
clone_size: -
cdr3_length: 11
d_call: -
cdr3_aa: CARNPGTEAFF
cdr3_nt: TGTGCCAGAAACCCCGGCACTGAAGCTTTCTTT

v_call: TRBV27
j_call: TRBJ2-3
clone_size: -
cdr3_length: 13
d_call: -
cdr3_aa: CASSFQGTDTQYF
cdr3_nt: TGTGCCAGCAGTTTCCAGGGTACAGATACGCAGTATTTT

v_call: TRBV27
j_call: TRBJ1-3
clone_size: -
cdr3_length: 13
d_call: -
cdr3_aa: CASSSGTGNTIYF
cdr3_nt: TGTGCCAGCAGTTCGGGAACTGGAAACACCATATATTTT

v_call: TRBV7-9
j_call: TRBJ2-1
clone_size: -
cdr3_length: 15
d_call: -
cdr3_aa: CASSLGPSIHNEQFF
cdr3_nt: TGTGCCAGCAGCTTAGGCCCTAGCATTCACAATGAGCAGTTCTTC

v_call: TRBV4-1
j_call: TRBJ1-2
clone_size: -
cdr3_length: 15
d_call: TRBD1
cdr3_aa: CASSQGQGEWHGYTF
cdr3_nt: TGCGCCAGCAGCCAGGGTCAGGGGGAGTGGCATGGCTACACCTTC

v_call: TRBV5-6
j_call: TRBJ1-1
clone_size: -
cdr3_length: 12
d_call: -
cdr3_aa: CASSLQGLQAFF
cdr3_nt: TGTGCCAGCAGCCTACAGGGTCTCCAAGCTTTCTTT